The T cell receptor (beta chain) under discussion was sequenced for a study of T cell responses to AZD1222 COVID-19 vaccine. Overall study context: Pooled together were second doses at about 4 or about 12 weeks. Findings and limits, study-wide: Most donors were white British and more were female, and clonal diversity was possibly underestimated. Repertoires were obtained solely post-peak T cell response. Baseline seropositivity occurred in only a handful of AZD1222 recipients.

The germline V gene encodes CDR1 DFQATT and CDR2 SNEGSKA (reference sequence). V lost 5 bases and J lost 8, with 9 bases in between. The CDR3 runs 10 residues. Points on this clone: What it binds is not known.

The method was immunoSEQ multiplex PCR; TCRdb's version includes in-frame clones alone and lacks a portion of them. The data show about 88,000 clones, with around 90% seen just once and about 2.2% held by the top ten. The chain links TRBV20-1 to TRBJ1-2; D might be TRBD1 (5 bases). This TCR derives from an adult in good health. The material was peripheral blood, obtained on day 0 of AZD1222 vaccination. CDR3 in amino acids: CSAHEGGYTF. The CDR3 DNA reads TGCAGTGCTCATGAGGGGGGCTACACCTTC.